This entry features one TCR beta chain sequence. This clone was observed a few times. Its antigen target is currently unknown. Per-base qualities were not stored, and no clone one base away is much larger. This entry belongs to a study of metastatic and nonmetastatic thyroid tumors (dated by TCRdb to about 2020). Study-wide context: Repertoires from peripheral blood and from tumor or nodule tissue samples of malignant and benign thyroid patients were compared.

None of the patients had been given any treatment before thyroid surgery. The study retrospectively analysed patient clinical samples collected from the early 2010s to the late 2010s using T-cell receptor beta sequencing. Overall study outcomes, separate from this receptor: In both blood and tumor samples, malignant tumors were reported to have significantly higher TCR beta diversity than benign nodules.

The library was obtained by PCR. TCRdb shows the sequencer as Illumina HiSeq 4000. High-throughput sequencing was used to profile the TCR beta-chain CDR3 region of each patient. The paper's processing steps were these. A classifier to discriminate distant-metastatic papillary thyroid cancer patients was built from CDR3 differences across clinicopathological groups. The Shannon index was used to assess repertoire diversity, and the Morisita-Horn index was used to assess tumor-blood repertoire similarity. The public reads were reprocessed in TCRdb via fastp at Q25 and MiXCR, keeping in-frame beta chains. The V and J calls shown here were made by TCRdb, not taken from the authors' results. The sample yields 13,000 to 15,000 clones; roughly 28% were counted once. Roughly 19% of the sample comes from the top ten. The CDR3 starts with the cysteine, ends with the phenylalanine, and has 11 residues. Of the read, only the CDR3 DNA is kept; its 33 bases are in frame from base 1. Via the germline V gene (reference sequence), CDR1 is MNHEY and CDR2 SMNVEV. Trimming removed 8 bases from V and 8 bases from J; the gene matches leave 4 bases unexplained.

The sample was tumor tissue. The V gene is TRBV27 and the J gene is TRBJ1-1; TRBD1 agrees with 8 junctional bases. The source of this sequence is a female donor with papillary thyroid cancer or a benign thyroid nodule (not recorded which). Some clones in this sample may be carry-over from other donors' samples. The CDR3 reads CASRDRREAFF. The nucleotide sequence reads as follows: TGTGCCAGCCGGGACAGGAGGGAAGCTTTCTTT.